This TCR beta chain appears in the sequencing data of a study of T-cell reconstitution after alpha-beta-depleted transplantation in children. As it was prepared, the TCRbeta library received unique molecular identifiers. Each CDR3 protein is one row after TCRdb ran MiXCR on the PCR reads. The sample has 300,000 to 400,000 distinct CDR3 sequences, 13% seen once. Per germline, CDR1 SNHLY and CDR2 FYNNEI. With 5 bases removed from V and 3 bases from J, the gap between germline ends came to 25 bases. This CDR3 is 18 amino acids long. The sample here was PBMCs, taken from the stem cell graft. The clonotype comes from a human donor who donated a stem cell graft to a child with Fanconi anemia. V is TRBV2 and J is TRBJ2-5; possible D gene TRBD1, 6 bases. The CDR3 protein is CASSLRPPGTLLKETQYF. CDR3 in DNA: TGTGCCAGCAGTTTACGCCCCCCAGGGACATTACTTAAAGAGACCCAGTACTTC.